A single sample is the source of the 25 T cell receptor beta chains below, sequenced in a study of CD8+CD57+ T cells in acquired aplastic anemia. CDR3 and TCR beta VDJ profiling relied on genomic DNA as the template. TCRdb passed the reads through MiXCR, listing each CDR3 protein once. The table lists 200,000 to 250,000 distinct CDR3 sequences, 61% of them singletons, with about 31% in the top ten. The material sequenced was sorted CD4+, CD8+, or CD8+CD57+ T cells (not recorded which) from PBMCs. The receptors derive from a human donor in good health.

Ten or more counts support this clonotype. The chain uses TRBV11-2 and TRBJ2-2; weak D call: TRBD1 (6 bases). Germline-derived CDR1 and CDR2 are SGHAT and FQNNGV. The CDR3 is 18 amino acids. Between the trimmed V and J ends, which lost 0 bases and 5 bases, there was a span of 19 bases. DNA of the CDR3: TGTGCCAGCAGCTTAGATCTTTCAGGGGCAAGGGGTACCGGGGAGCTGTTTTTT. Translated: CASSLDLSGARGTGELFF.

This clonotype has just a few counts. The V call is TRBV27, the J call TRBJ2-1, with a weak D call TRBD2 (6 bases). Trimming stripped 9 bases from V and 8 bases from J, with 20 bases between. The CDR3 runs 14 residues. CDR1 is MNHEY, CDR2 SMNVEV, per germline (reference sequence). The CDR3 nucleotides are TGTGCCAGTAAGGCCGGGACTTACAACGATGAGCAGTTCTTC. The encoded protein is CASKAGTYNDEQFF.

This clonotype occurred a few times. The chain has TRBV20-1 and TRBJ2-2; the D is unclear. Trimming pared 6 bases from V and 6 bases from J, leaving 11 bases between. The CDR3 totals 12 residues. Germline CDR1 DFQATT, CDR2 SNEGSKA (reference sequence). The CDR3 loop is CSARVLAGELFF. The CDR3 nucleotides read TGCAGTGCCCGAGTCCTGGCCGGGGAGCTGTTTTTT.

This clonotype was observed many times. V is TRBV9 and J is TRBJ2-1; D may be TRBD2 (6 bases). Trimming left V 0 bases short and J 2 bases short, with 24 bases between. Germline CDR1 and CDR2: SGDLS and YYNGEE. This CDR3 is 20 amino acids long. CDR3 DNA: TGTGCCAGCAGCGTAGGGAAGGGATGGGGGGTTACGCCTCCCTACAATGAGCAGTTCTTC. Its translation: CASSVGKGWGVTPPYNEQFF. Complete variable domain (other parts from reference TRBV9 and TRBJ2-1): DSGVTQTPKHLITATGQRVTLRCSPRSGDLSVYWYQQSLDQGLQFLIQYYNGEERAKGNILERFSAQQFPDLHSELNLSSLELGDSALYFCASSVGKGWGVTPPYNEQFFGPGTRLTVL.

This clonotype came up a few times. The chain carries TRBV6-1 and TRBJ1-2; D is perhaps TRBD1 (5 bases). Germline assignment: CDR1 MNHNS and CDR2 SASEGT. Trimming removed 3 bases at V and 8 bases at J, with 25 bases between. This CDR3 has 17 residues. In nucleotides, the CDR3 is TGTGCCAGCAGTGATGAGGCAGGGTGGGGCCGGGTTGAAGGCTACACCTTC. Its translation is CASSDEAGWGRVEGYTF.

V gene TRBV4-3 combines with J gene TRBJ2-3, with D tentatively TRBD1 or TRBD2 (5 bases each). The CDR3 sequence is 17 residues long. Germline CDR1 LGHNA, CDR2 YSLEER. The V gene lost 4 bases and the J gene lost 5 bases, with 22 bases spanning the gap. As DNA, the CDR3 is TGCGCCAGCAGCCCCCGACCTAGGGGAGCCTCTGAAGATACGCAGTATTTT. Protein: CASSPRPRGASEDTQYF.

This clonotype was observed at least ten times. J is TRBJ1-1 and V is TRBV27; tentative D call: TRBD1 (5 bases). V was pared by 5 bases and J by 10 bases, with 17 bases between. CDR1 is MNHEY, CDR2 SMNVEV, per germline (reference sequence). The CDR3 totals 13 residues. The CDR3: CASSRGTHVAAFF. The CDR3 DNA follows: TGTGCCAGCAGTCGAGGGACCCACGTGGCAGCTTTCTTT.

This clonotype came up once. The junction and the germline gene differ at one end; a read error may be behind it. The CDR3 coding sequence is TGCGCCAGCAGTCGTTACGGACTAGCGGGAGTATCCTACGAGCAGTACTTC. It translates to CASSRYGLAGVSYEQYF. The chain employs TRBV7-3 and TRBJ2-7; 13 bases agree with TRBD2. CDR1 is SGHTA and CDR2 is FQGTGA in the germline V gene. The CDR3 loop spans 17 amino acids.

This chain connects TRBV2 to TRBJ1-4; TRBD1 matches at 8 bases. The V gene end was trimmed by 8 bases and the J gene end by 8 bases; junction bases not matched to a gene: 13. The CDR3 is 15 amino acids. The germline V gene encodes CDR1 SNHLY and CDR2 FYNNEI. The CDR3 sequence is CASVQDRVLGEKLFF. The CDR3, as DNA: TGTGCCAGCGTCCAGGACAGGGTCCTTGGCGAAAAACTGTTTTTT. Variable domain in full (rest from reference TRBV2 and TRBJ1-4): EPEVTQTPSHQVTQMGQEVILRCVPISNHLYFYWYRQILGQKVEFLVSFYNNEISEKSEIFDDQFSVERPDGSNFTLKIRSTKLEDSAMYFCASVQDRVLGEKLFFGSGTQLSVL.

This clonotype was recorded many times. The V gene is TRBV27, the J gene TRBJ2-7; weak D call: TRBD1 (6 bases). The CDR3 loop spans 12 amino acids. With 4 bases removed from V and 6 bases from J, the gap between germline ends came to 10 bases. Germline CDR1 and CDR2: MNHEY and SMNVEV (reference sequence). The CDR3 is CASSYTTGEQYF. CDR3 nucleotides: TGTGCCAGCAGTTATACGACAGGCGAGCAGTACTTC.

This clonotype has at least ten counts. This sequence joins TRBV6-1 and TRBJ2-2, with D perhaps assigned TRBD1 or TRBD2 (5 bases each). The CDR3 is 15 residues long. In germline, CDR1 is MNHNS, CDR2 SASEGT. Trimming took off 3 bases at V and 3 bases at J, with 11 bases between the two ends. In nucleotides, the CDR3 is TGTGCCAGCAGTGATATCGGGGCCTACACCGGGGAGCTGTTTTTT. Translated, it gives CASSDIGAYTGELFF.

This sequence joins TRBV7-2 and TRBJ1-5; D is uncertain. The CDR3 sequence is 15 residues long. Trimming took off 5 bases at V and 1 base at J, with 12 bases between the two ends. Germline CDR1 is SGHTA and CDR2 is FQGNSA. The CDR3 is CASSPEVASNQPQHF. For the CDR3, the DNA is TGTGCCAGCAGCCCGGAGGTAGCGAGCAATCAGCCCCAGCATTTT.

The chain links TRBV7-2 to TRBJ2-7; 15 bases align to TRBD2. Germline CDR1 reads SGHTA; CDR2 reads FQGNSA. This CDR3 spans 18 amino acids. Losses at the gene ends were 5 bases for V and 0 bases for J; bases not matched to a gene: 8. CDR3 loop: CASSLGLAGGRSSYEQYF. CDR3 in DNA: TGTGCCAGCAGCCTGGGACTAGCGGGGGGACGGAGCTCCTACGAGCAGTACTTC.

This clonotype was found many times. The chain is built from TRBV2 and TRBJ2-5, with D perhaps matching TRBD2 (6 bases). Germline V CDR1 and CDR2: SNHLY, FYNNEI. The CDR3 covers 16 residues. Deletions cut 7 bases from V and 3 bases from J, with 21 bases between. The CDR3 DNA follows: TGTGCCAGCAATGTCCTAGCGCTAGGGCCGGAAGAGACCCAGTACTTC. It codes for CASNVLALGPEETQYF.

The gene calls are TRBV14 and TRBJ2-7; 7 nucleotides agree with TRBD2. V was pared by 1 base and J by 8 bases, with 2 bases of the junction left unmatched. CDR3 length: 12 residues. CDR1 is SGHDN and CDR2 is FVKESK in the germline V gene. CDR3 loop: CASSQVGGKQYF. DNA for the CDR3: TGTGCCAGCAGCCAAGTCGGGGGGAAGCAGTACTTC.

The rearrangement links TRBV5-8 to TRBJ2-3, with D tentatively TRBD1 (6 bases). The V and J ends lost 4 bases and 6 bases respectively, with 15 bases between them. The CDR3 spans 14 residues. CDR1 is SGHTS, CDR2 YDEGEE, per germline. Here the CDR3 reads CASSLKDRPDTQYF. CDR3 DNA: TGTGCCAGCAGCCTAAAAGACAGGCCCGATACGCAGTATTTT.

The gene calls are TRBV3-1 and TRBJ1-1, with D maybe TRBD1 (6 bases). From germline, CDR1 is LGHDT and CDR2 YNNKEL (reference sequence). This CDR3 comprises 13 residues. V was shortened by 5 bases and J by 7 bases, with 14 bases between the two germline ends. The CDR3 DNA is TGTGCCAGCAGCTTAGAGGGGGGGAGTGAAGCTTTCTTT. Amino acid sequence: CASSLEGGSEAFF.

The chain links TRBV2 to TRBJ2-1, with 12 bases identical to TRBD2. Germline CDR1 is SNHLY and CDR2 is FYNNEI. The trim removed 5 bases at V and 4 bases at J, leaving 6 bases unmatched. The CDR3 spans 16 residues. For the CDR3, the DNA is TGTGCCAGCAGTCCTAGGACTAGCGGGAAATACAATGAGCAGTTCTTC. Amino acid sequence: CASSPRTSGKYNEQFF.

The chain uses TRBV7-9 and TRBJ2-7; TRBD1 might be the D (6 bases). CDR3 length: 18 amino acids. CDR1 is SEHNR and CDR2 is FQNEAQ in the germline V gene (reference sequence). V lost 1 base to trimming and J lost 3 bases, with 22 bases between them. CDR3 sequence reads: CASSLEPVGRGAFYEQYF. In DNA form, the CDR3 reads TGTGCCAGCAGCTTAGAACCCGTGGGCAGGGGAGCCTTCTACGAGCAGTACTTC.

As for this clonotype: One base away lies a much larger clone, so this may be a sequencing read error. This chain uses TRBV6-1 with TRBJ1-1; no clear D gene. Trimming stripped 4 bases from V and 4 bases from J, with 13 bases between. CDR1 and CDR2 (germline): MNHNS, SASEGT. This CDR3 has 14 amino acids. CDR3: CASSAGSMSTEAFF. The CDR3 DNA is TGTGCCAGCAGTGCGGGATCCATGAGCACTGAAGCTTTCTTT.

This CDR3 reads CASSQRTGLNTEAFF. As DNA, the CDR3 is TGTGCCAGCAGCCAACGGACAGGGTTGAACACTGAAGCTTTCTTT. The V call is TRBV14, the J call TRBJ1-1, with 8 positions matching TRBD1. The CDR3 runs to 15 residues. Germline V gene sequence: CDR1 SGHDN, CDR2 FVKESK. Trimming removed 2 bases from V and 0 bases from J; junction bases left unmatched: 2.

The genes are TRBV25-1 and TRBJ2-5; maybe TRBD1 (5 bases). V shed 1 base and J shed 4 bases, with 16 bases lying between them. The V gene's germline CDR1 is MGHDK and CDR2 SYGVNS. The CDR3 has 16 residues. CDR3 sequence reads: CASSESIPRQRETQYF. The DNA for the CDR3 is TGTGCCAGCAGTGAATCGATTCCGCGACAGAGAGAGACCCAGTACTTC.

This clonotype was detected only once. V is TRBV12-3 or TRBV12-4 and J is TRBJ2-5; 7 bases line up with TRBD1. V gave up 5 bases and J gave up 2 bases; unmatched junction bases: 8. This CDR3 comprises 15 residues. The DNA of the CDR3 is TGTGCCAGCAGTCCTGGGGACAGTTTACAAGAGACCCAGTACTTC. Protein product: CASSPGDSLQETQYF.

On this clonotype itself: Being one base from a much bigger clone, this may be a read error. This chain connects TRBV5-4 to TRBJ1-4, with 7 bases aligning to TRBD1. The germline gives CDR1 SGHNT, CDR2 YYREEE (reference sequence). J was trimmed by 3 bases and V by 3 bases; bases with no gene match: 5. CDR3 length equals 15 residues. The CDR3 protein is CASSYTGVSNEKLFF. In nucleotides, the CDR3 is TGTGCCAGCAGCTATACAGGGGTTTCTAATGAAAAACTGTTTTTT.

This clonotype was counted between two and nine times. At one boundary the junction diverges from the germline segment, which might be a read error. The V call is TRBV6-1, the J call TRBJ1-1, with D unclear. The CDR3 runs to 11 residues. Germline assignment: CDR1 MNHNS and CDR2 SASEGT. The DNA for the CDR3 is TGTGCCATCAGTGAGAGGCTAGAAGCTTTCTTT. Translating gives CAISERLEAFF.